A selection of T cell receptor beta chains follows, all from one sample in a study of regulatory T cells in long-lasting Graves disease. Via MiXCR, TCRdb re-called the multiplex PCR reads, giving one row per CDR3 protein. The table includes fewer than 400,000 distinct CDR3 sequences, more than 15% detected once. This material consisted of peripheral blood mononuclear cells (PBMCs), taken at new diagnosis, from a patient treated with antithyroid drugs. These receptors were collected from a female donor with Graves disease. CDR3s include the opening cysteine and the closing phenylalanine or tryptophan. A D gene is named only where the DNA matches it firmly. Expanded clones are given a class, and other clones once, few, many or no size at all.

d_call j_call clone_size v_call cdr3_aa cdr3_nt
TRBD1 TRBJ1-5 many TRBV30 CAWSYAGGQPQHF TGTGCCTGGAGTTATGCAGGGGGGCAGCCCCAGCATTTT
. TRBJ2-1 . TRBV3-1 CASSQGTDEQFF TGTGCCAGCAGCCAAGGGACCGATGAGCAGTTCTTC
. TRBJ2-3 few TRBV10-3 CAISEDYSSTDTQYF TGTGCCATCAGTGAGGACTATTCTAGCACAGATACGCAGTATTTT
TRBD2 TRBJ2-2 . TRBV3-1 CASSQGGGRVTGELFF TGTGCCAGCAGCCAAGGAGGCGGGAGGGTTACCGGGGAGCTGTTTTTT
. TRBJ1-2 many TRBV18 CASSLLTSQEHNYGYTF TGTGCCAGCTCACTACTGACCTCCCAGGAGCATAACTATGGCTACACCTTC
TRBD1 TRBJ2-5 many TRBV6-7 CASSYEGASETQYF TGTGCCAGCAGTTACGAGGGGGCTTCGGAGACCCAGTACTTC
. TRBJ2-1 many TRBV11-2 CASSLMQGYNEQFF TGTGCCAGCAGCTTAATGCAGGGGTACAATGAGCAGTTCTTC
TRBD2 TRBJ2-7 once TRBV7-2 CASRPSGGHYEQYF TGTGCCAGCAGACCGTCGGGAGGGCACTACGAGCAGTACTTC
. TRBJ2-1 many TRBV12-3/TRBV12-4 CASSLETSSYNEQFF TGTGCCAGCAGTTTGGAGACCAGCTCCTACAATGAGCAGTTCTTC
. TRBJ1-2 many TRBV28 CASSFYGNRAFF TGTGCCAGCAGTTTCTATGGAAACAGGGCCTTCTTC
. TRBJ2-3 . TRBV5-5 CASGHLGGPFTDTQYF TGTGCCAGCGGCCACCTCGGGGGCCCCTTCACAGATACGCAGTATTTT
. TRBJ1-1 few TRBV18 CASSPQTTEAFF TGTGCCAGCTCACCACAAACCACTGAAGCTTTCTTT
TRBD1 TRBJ2-7 . TRBV19 CASSIAWTGTGYEQYF TGTGCCAGTAGTATAGCTTGGACAGGGACGGGGTACGAGCAGTACTTC
. TRBJ2-3 . TRBV19 CASSPRGKDTQYF TGTGCCAGTAGTCCCCGGGGAAAAGATACGCAGTATTTT
TRBD2 TRBJ2-1 many TRBV5-1 CASRGLAGLNNEQFF TGCGCCAGCAGGGGACTAGCGGGACTAAACAATGAGCAGTTCTTC
. TRBJ2-2 many TRBV6-5 CASSYIRAGELFF TGTGCCAGCAGTTACATCAGGGCCGGGGAGCTGTTTTTT
. TRBJ2-1 many TRBV11-2 CASSFLGSSYNEQFF TGTGCCAGCAGCTTCCTCGGCTCCTCCTACAATGAGCAGTTCTTC
TRBD1 TRBJ1-5 . TRBV29-1 CSVAGTGVNQPQHF TGCAGCGTTGCCGGGACAGGGGTCAATCAGCCCCAGCATTTT
TRBD2 TRBJ2-1 . TRBV6-2/TRBV6-3 CASRWTSGSSNEQFF TGTGCCAGCAGATGGACTAGCGGGAGCTCCAATGAGCAGTTCTTC
. TRBJ1-4 many TRBV20-1 CSALLTNEKLFF TGCAGTGCCCTCTTAACTAATGAAAAACTGTTTTTT
. TRBJ1-6 many TRBV2 CASSEFRDQVPPLHF TGTGCCAGCAGTGAATTTAGGGATCAGGTGCCACCCCTCCACTTT
TRBD2 TRBJ2-5 . TRBV18 CASSPSGAPRETQYF TGTGCCAGCTCACCCAGCGGGGCCCCCCGGGAGACCCAGTACTTC
TRBD2 TRBJ2-2 many TRBV28 CASSFPTSGLGPGELFF TGTGCCAGCAGTTTCCCGACTAGCGGGTTGGGGCCCGGGGAGCTGTTTTTT
. TRBJ1-1 many TRBV6-5 CASSYGGTKTEAFF TGTGCCAGCAGTTACGGAGGGACAAAGACTGAAGCTTTCTTT
. TRBJ2-5 many TRBV5-1 CASSNQEAQYF TGCGCCAGCAGCAACCAAGAGGCCCAGTACTTC
TRBD1 TRBJ2-3 many TRBV12-3/TRBV12-4 CASSPGTGPDTQYF TGTGCCAGCAGCCCAGGGACAGGGCCAGATACGCAGTATTTT
. TRBJ2-3 many TRBV7-9 CASSLAGWVTDTQYF TGTGCCAGCAGCTTAGCAGGCTGGGTCACAGATACGCAGTATTTT
. TRBJ2-1 few TRBV7-8 CASSSAPNNEQFF TGTGCCAGCAGCTCCGCGCCTAACAATGAGCAGTTCTTC
. TRBJ2-1 . TRBV7-3 CASSLGPGGNTYNEQFF TGTGCCAGCAGCTTAGGTCCGGGGGGCAATACGTACAATGAGCAGTTCTTC
. TRBJ1-2 many TRBV24-1 CATRAHDSYGYTF TGTGCCACTCGGGCACATGACAGCTATGGCTACACCTTC
. TRBJ2-1 many TRBV19 CASSIDTSSYNEQFF TGTGCCAGTAGTATAGACACGAGCTCCTACAATGAGCAGTTCTTC
. TRBJ2-6 . TRBV27 CASRPGGANVLTF TGTGCCAGCAGGCCAGGGGGGGCCAACGTCCTGACTTTC
. TRBJ1-3 many TRBV28 CASAILGQGENTIYF TGTGCCAGCGCGATACTGGGGCAGGGTGAAAACACCATATATTTT
. TRBJ2-1 many TRBV7-2 CASSPQAADRAIF TGTGCCAGCAGCCCCCAGGCGGCCGACCGAGCCATTTTC
TRBD1 TRBJ2-2 many TRBV27 CASSRPGQTNTGELFF TGTGCCAGCAGCCGCCCGGGACAGACGAACACCGGGGAGCTGTTTTTT
. TRBJ2-3 many TRBV28 CASSSVRGLTDTQYF TGTGCCAGCAGTTCCGTCCGAGGTTTGACAGATACGCAGTATTTT
TRBD2 TRBJ2-7 . TRBV19 CASSAPGLATYEQYF TGTGCCAGTAGTGCACCGGGACTAGCGACCTACGAGCAGTACTTC
TRBD2 TRBJ2-5 . TRBV7-9 CASSLLTSGREQETQYF TGTGCCAGCAGCTTACTGACTAGCGGGAGGGAGCAAGAGACCCAGTACTTC
. TRBJ2-1 few TRBV7-9 CASSLVGWNEQFF TGTGCCAGCAGCCTAGTCGGTTGGAATGAGCAGTTCTTC
. TRBJ2-5 many TRBV9 CASSVGLTRHQETQYF TGTGCCAGCAGCGTTGGACTCACTCGCCATCAAGAGACCCAGTACTTC
. TRBJ2-1 few TRBV5-4 CASILNNEQFF TGTGCCAGCATCCTAAACAATGAGCAGTTCTTC
TRBD1 TRBJ1-6 . TRBV2 CASRNWGQGENSPLHF TGTGCCAGCAGGAACTGGGGGCAGGGGGAGAATTCACCCCTCCACTTT
TRBD2 TRBJ2-1 many TRBV30 CARLGIGRAGNEQFF TGTGCCCGCTTAGGGATCGGGAGGGCCGGTAATGAGCAGTTCTTC
. TRBJ2-7 many TRBV2 CATEGVGPYEQYF TGTGCCACCGAGGGGGTAGGGCCCTACGAGCAGTACTTC
TRBD2 TRBJ2-7 . TRBV11-2 CASSSPRASGGIYEQYF TGTGCCAGCAGCTCACCTAGGGCTAGCGGGGGGATCTACGAGCAGTACTTC
. TRBJ1-1 . TRBV20-1 CSASLQQGMNTEAFF TGCAGTGCTAGTTTGCAGCAGGGCATGAACACTGAAGCTTTCTTT
. TRBJ2-1 . TRBV7-9 CASSSPEDSYNEQFF TGTGCCAGCAGCTCCCCAGAGGACTCCTACAATGAGCAGTTCTTC
. TRBJ2-7 many TRBV5-6 CASSSPDAALGYEQYF TGTGCCAGCAGCTCCCCCGACGCGGCCTTGGGCTACGAGCAGTACTTC
. TRBJ2-7 few TRBV10-3 CAISESLGYRSSYEQYF TGTGCCATCAGTGAGTCCCTGGGGTACCGAAGCTCCTACGAGCAGTACTTC
. TRBJ2-6 . TRBV11-1 CASSTGRSSGANVLTF TGTGCCAGCAGCACGGGACGGAGCTCTGGGGCCAACGTCCTGACTTTC
TRBD2 TRBJ2-1 few TRBV20-1 CSARDRTRATYEQFF TGCAGTGCTAGAGATCGGACTAGGGCCACCTATGAGCAGTTCTTC
. TRBJ2-7 many TRBV6-2/TRBV6-3 CASSPAGLAYEQYF TGTGCCAGCAGCCCGGCGGGTTTAGCCTACGAGCAGTACTTC
TRBD2 TRBJ2-1 many TRBV29-1 CSVEERLAPGNEQFF TGCAGCGTTGAAGAGAGACTAGCTCCGGGCAATGAGCAGTTCTTC